This T cell receptor (beta chain) was documented in a study of T cell responses to AZD1222 COVID-19 vaccine. Study findings and constraints: Targets within unmutated variant regions were reportedly found for nearly half of spike-specific TCRs. White British ancestry dominated among donors, who included more females, and clonal diversity was possibly underestimated. Across spike, vaccine-associated CD4 TCRs were found, dominant at 160-218 and 743-854.

A remark on this clone: Its specificity is unknown.

Repertoires were generated with immunoSEQ multiplex PCR, while TCRdb's copy carries only in-frame clones and drops some. The sample records about 150,000 clones, about nine tenths being singletons. The source material was peripheral blood, sampled on day 0 of AZD1222 vaccination. The sequence was obtained from an adult in good health.

Here the CDR3 DNA reads TGTGCCAGCTCACCTAACAGTGCGGGGGGAAACTATGGCTACACCTTC. Its protein is CASSPNSAGGNYGYTF. This rearrangement joins TRBV18 to TRBJ1-2; maybe TRBD1 (5 bases). The CDR3 spans 16 residues. Germline CDR1 KGHSH, CDR2 LQKENI. Trimming took off 3 bases at V and 2 bases at J, with 16 bases between the two ends.